Following are 30 T cell receptor beta chains from one sample sequenced in a study of T cell changes during pregnancy in multiple sclerosis. Clones were sequenced by immunoSEQ multiplex PCR, and TCRdb holds only the in-frame ones, with some missing. Of 90,000 to 120,000 clones in the sample, more than 80% were seen once. This material consisted of peripheral blood, taken in the second trimester of pregnancy. These receptors all stem from a female donor with multiple sclerosis, enrolled in a pregnancy study.

The chain links TRBV19 to TRBJ2-2; 10 bases match TRBD2. CDR3 length: 18 residues. CDR1 and CDR2 from the germline V gene are LNHDA and SQIVND (reference sequence). V was clipped by 5 bases and J by 3 bases; unmatched bases: 12. The CDR3 loop reads CASSGGVLAGGYTGELFF. CDR3 in DNA: TGTGCCAGTAGTGGGGGGGTTTTAGCGGGAGGATACACCGGGGAGCTGTTTTTT.

The rearrangement links TRBV6-4 to TRBJ2-3; D is uncertain. The V gene lost 3 bases and the J gene lost 1 base, with 11 bases spanning the gap. CDR1 is MRHNA, CDR2 SNTAGT, per germline. The CDR3 covers 15 residues. The CDR3 nucleotides read TGTGCCAGCAGTGAGGGCTCCTTGGGCACAGATACGCAGTATTTT. Amino acids: CASSEGSLGTDTQYF.

The chain is built from TRBV5-1 and TRBJ1-1; D gene unclear. The CDR3 consists of 14 residues. Germline loops: CDR1 SGHRS, CDR2 YFSETQ. Trimming stripped 4 bases from V and 5 bases from J, with 15 bases between. The DNA for the CDR3 is TGCGCCAGCAGCCTCGGGGTATTGGGAACTGAAGCTTTCTTT. This encodes CASSLGVLGTEAFF.

The V call is TRBV6-1, the J call TRBJ1-1; D is uncertain. From germline, CDR1 is MNHNS and CDR2 SASEGT. This CDR3 has 15 amino acids. The V end was cut by 2 bases, the J end by 1 base, with 11 bases between. The CDR3 sequence is CASSETNTPNTEAFF. CDR3 sequence (DNA): TGTGCCAGCAGTGAAACGAACACACCGAACACTGAAGCTTTCTTT.

The V call is TRBV7-9, the J call TRBJ1-2; TRBD1 matches at 10 bases. The V gene's germline CDR1 is SEHNR and CDR2 FQNEAQ (reference sequence). J lost 7 bases, V lost 5 bases, and 7 bases had no gene match. The length of the CDR3 is 14 residues. The CDR3 loop is CASSPDRGPGGYTF. The CDR3 nucleotides read TGTGCCAGCAGCCCAGACAGGGGGCCCGGTGGCTACACCTTC.

The chain uses TRBV7-9 and TRBJ1-2, with D possibly matching TRBD1 (6 bases). CDR3 length equals 14 residues. The germline V and J ends were trimmed by 6 bases and 7 bases, with 18 bases remaining between them. CDR1 is SEHNR and CDR2 is FQNEAQ in the germline V gene (reference sequence). DNA of the CDR3: TGTGCCAGCAGTTGGTCAGGGGCCTTGGGTGGCTACACCTTC. Protein sequence: CASSWSGALGGYTF.

The chain recombines TRBV9 with TRBJ1-1; TRBD1 is a possible D gene (6 bases). Germline loops: CDR1 SGDLS, CDR2 YYNGEE. CDR3 length equals 15 residues. Trimming stripped 0 bases from V and 4 bases from J, with 13 bases between. The CDR3: CASSVGPGAGTEAFF. The CDR3, as DNA: TGTGCCAGCAGCGTAGGTCCAGGGGCGGGCACTGAAGCTTTCTTT.

The chain carries TRBV5-1 and TRBJ2-1, with D perhaps TRBD2 (5 bases). The CDR3 spans 17 residues. V was pared by 0 bases and J by 0 bases, with 13 bases between. Germline V gives CDR1 SGHRS, CDR2 YFSETQ. The CDR3: CASSLGGGRSSYNEQFF. CDR3 nucleotide sequence: TGCGCCAGCAGCTTGGGCGGCGGGCGAAGCTCCTACAATGAGCAGTTCTTC.

With regard to this clone: One end of the junction varies from germline; a read error may be responsible. The rearrangement joins TRBV5-1 to TRBJ2-7, with 7 nucleotides matching TRBD1. The CDR3 covers 14 residues. Germline V CDR1 and CDR2: SGHRS, YFSETQ. The CDR3 DNA reads TGCGCCACCAGCCGGGACAGTGTTATCTACGAGCAGTACTTC. This translates into CATSRDSVIYEQYF.

CDR3 sequence reads: CASSLEGINTEAFF. DNA of the CDR3: TGTGCCAGCAGTTTAGAGGGTATTAACACTGAAGCTTTCTTT. This rearrangement joins TRBV27 to TRBJ1-1; D unresolved. The CDR3 length is 14 residues. Germline assignment: CDR1 MNHEY and CDR2 SMNVEV (reference sequence). V dropped 2 bases and J dropped 2 bases, with 9 bases sitting between them.

This chain connects TRBV18 to TRBJ2-1; TRBD1 agrees at 8 bases. Losses at the gene ends were 6 bases for V and 8 bases for J; bases not matched to a gene: 6. Germline-derived CDR1 and CDR2 are KGHSH and LQKENI. This CDR3 has 13 residues. The CDR3 here is CASSLDRVDEQFF. DNA of the CDR3: TGTGCCAGCTCTCTGGACAGGGTCGATGAGCAGTTCTTC.

J is TRBJ2-3 and V is TRBV9; D is possibly TRBD2 (7 bases). Germline V gene sequence: CDR1 SGDLS, CDR2 YYNGEE. This CDR3 spans 15 amino acids. V lost 0 bases and J 5 bases, leaving 13 bases between the germline ends. CDR3 amino acids: CASSVGTGGRDTQYF. The CDR3 DNA follows: TGTGCCAGCAGCGTAGGGACGGGGGGCCGAGATACGCAGTATTTT.

The chain employs TRBV7-9 and TRBJ2-1; D possibly corresponds to TRBD1 (5 bases). V lost 4 bases, J lost 0 bases, and 10 bases lay in between. This CDR3 has 15 residues. CDR1 is SEHNR and CDR2 is FQNEAQ in the germline V gene (reference sequence). The CDR3 region has the DNA TGTGCCAGCAGCTCAGACAGAGACTCCTACAATGAGCAGTTCTTC. Its protein is CASSSDRDSYNEQFF.

The rearrangement joins TRBV5-6 to TRBJ2-7; 10 bases map to TRBD2. Trimming cost V 4 bases and J 5 bases; bases outside gene matches: 12. The CDR3 contains 16 residues. Germline V lookup: CDR1 SGHDT, CDR2 YYEEEE. In DNA form, the CDR3 reads TGTGCCAGCAGCGGGGGGCCTAGCGGGAGCATACACGAGCAGTACTTC. This codes for CASSGGPSGSIHEQYF.

This clone occurred a few times. The chain employs TRBV19 and TRBJ1-2; D remains ambiguous. Trimming shortened V by 3 bases and J by 4 bases, and 12 bases separated the two germline ends. CDR3 size: 14 residues. Germline CDR1 LNHDA, CDR2 SQIVND (reference sequence). CDR3 in amino acids: CASSIADTLYGYTF. CDR3 nucleotides: TGTGCCAGTAGTATCGCTGACACACTCTATGGCTACACCTTC.

This chain joins TRBV18 and TRBJ2-3; 7 bases are a match to TRBD2. Germline V CDR1 and CDR2: KGHSH, LQKENI. The CDR3 extends over 14 amino acids. V lost 10 bases, J lost 6 bases, and 13 bases stayed unmatched. The CDR3 nucleotides are TGTGCCACTGCCCGGGGGGTCGGCGCGGATACGCAGTATTTT. This translates into CATARGVGADTQYF.

The chain carries TRBV5-1 and TRBJ2-1; the match to TRBD2 covers 7 bases. The germline V gene has CDR1 SGHRS and CDR2 YFSETQ. The CDR3 spans 16 residues. The trim removed 0 bases at V and 6 bases at J, leaving 9 bases unmatched. CDR3: CASSLDPWEGLNEQFF. CDR3 sequence (DNA): TGCGCCAGCAGCTTGGACCCCTGGGAGGGCCTCAATGAGCAGTTCTTC.

The chain employs TRBV5-4 and TRBJ2-2, with D unresolved. V was trimmed by 4 bases and J by 5 bases, leaving 9 bases between them. The CDR3 runs to 13 residues. The germline gives CDR1 SGHNT, CDR2 YYREEE (reference sequence). CDR3 nucleotide sequence: TGTGCCAGCAGCCGCGAAAGTACCGGGGAGCTGTTTTTT. Its translation is CASSRESTGELFF.

This chain connects TRBV30 to TRBJ1-2; perhaps TRBD1 as D (6 bases). CDR1 is GTSNPN and CDR2 is SVGIG in the germline V gene (reference sequence). CDR3 length: 13 amino acids. V lost 4 bases and J 8 bases, leaving 17 bases between the germline ends. The CDR3 DNA reads as TGTGCCTGGAACAAAGGGGGGGCGCAGGGCTACACCTTC. Protein sequence: CAWNKGGAQGYTF.

V is TRBV5-6 and J is TRBJ1-2, with D possibly TRBD1 on 5 matching bases. This CDR3 spans 14 amino acids. Germline V CDR1 and CDR2: SGHDT, YYEEEE. V lost 0 bases and J 6 bases, leaving 12 bases between the germline ends. CDR3 bases: TGTGCCAGCAGCTTGGTCAGGGCTGTCGATGGCTACACCTTC. Protein product: CASSLVRAVDGYTF. Variable domain in full (rest from reference TRBV5-6 and TRBJ1-2): DAGVTQSPTHLIKTRGQQVTLRCSPKSGHDTVSWYQQALGQGPQFIFQYYEEEERQRGNFPDRFSGHQFPNYSSELNVNALLLGDSALYLCASSLVRAVDGYTFGSGTRLTVV.

This chain connects TRBV27 to TRBJ1-3; a possible D gene is TRBD1 (5 bases). Per germline, CDR1 MNHEY and CDR2 SMNVEV (reference sequence). The CDR3 spans 14 residues. V shed 2 bases and J shed 0 bases, with 5 bases lying between them. CDR3 DNA: TGTGCCAGCAGTTTAGACAGCTCTGGAAACACCATATATTTT. It codes for CASSLDSSGNTIYF.

J is TRBJ2-7 and V is TRBV30; D is uncertain. From germline, CDR1 is GTSNPN and CDR2 SVGIG (reference sequence). The CDR3 runs 12 residues. V gave up 3 bases and J gave up 2 bases, with 8 bases separating them. CDR3 amino acids: CAWRAHPYEQYF. CDR3 DNA sequence: TGTGCCTGGAGAGCCCACCCCTACGAGCAGTACTTC.

The chain uses TRBV6-6 and TRBJ1-2; D gene uncertain. V lost 9 bases, J lost 5 bases, and 16 bases lay in between. This CDR3 is 13 amino acids long. Per germline, CDR1 MNHNY and CDR2 SVGAGI (reference sequence). In nucleotides, the CDR3 is TGTGCCAGTTCCTTAGGAAGGGAGTATGGCTACACCTTC. Protein sequence: CASSLGREYGYTF.

The chain recombines TRBV27 with TRBJ2-1; TRBD1 matches 7 bases. This CDR3 spans 14 amino acids. Germline trimming cut 5 bases from V and 7 bases from J; bases unmatched to any gene: 8. Per the germline V gene, CDR1 is MNHEY and CDR2 is SMNVEV (reference sequence). This chain's CDR3 is CASSPAGTANEQFF. The CDR3 DNA sequence: TGTGCCAGCAGTCCAGCCGGGACAGCGAATGAGCAGTTCTTC.

The V gene is TRBV28, the J gene TRBJ1-3; 7 positions match TRBD1. The V gene's germline CDR1 is MDHEN and CDR2 SYDVKM. The CDR3 is made up of 13 amino acids. V trimming: 6 bases; J trimming: 2 bases; junction bases outside the gene matches: 1. The CDR3: CASRGTAGNTIYF. Here the CDR3 DNA reads TGTGCCAGCAGAGGGACAGCTGGAAACACCATATATTTT.

The rearrangement joins TRBV11-2 to TRBJ2-3; 9 bases line up with TRBD2. V trimming: 5 bases; J trimming: 6 bases; junction bases outside the gene matches: 6. The CDR3 covers 14 residues. Germline CDR1 reads SGHAT; CDR2 reads FQNNGV. Written as DNA, the CDR3 is TGTGCCAGCAGCCCGGGACTAGCTTCTGATACGCAGTATTTT. The encoded protein is CASSPGLASDTQYF. Filled out from reference TRBV11-2 and TRBJ2-3, the complete variable domain reads EAGVAQSPRYKIIEKRQSVAFWCNPISGHATLYWYQQILGQGPKLLIQFQNNGVVDDSQLPKDRFSAERLKGVDSTLKIQPAKLEDSAVYLCASSPGLASDTQYFGPGTRLTVL.

The chain uses TRBV2 and TRBJ1-2; 7 nucleotides agree with TRBD1. V lost 9 bases to trimming and J lost 8 bases; unmatched junction nucleotides: 12. Germline-derived CDR1 and CDR2 are SNHLY and FYNNEI. The CDR3 is 13 amino acids. The DNA of the CDR3 is TGTGCCAGGGGGCACAGGGGTTTAGGGGGCTACACCTTC. It specifies CARGHRGLGGYTF.

The rearrangement links TRBV2 to TRBJ2-2, with D possibly being TRBD2 (5 bases). V was trimmed by 4 bases and J by 0 bases, leaving 9 bases between them. From germline, CDR1 is SNHLY and CDR2 FYNNEI. This CDR3 has 15 amino acids. The CDR3 bases are TGTGCCAGCAGTGGAGTGGGAGCGAACACCGGGGAGCTGTTTTTT. It encodes CASSGVGANTGELFF.

The chain uses TRBV7-3 and TRBJ2-3; maybe TRBD2 (5 bases). This CDR3 spans 13 amino acids. CDR1 is SGHTA, CDR2 FQGTGA, per germline. Trimming removed 4 bases from V and 0 bases from J, with 5 bases in between. CDR3 in amino acids: CASSSGSTDTQYF. Here the CDR3 DNA reads TGTGCCAGCAGCTCGGGGAGCACAGATACGCAGTATTTT.

V and J are TRBV28 and TRBJ1-5; TRBD1 agrees at 7 bases. Germline CDR1 MDHEN, CDR2 SYDVKM. This CDR3 contains 14 residues. The junction had 8 bases not matched to a gene; V was cut back by 8 bases and J by 4 bases. Written as DNA, the CDR3 is TGTGCCAGCTACGCAGGGGGTAATAATCAGCCCCAGCATTTT. Translating it yields CASYAGGNNQPQHF.